The entry below gives a single TCR beta chain sequence along with its context. What it binds is unknown. In patients chosen for sequencing, flow cytometry had shown CD8+CD57+ cell expansion. The data originate from a study of CD8+CD57+ T cells in acquired aplastic anemia. Broader study findings: Significant differences in CD8+ Simpson's diversity were not observed between patients and controls. Between patients and controls, approximately 29 CD8+ CDR3 sequences were found in common.

CDR1 and CDR2 (germline): SEHNR, FQNEAQ (reference sequence). The V gene end was trimmed by 8 bases and the J gene end by 8 bases; junction bases not matched to a gene: 6. The CDR3 spans 12 residues. For CDR3 and TCR beta VDJ profiling, genomic DNA was the template used. Each CDR3 protein gets one entry after TCRdb re-called the reads with MiXCR. The data contain some 140,000 distinct CDR3 sequences, 52% of them singletons. The sample consisted of sorted CD4+, CD8+, or CD8+CD57+ T cells (not recorded which) from PBMCs. The genes are TRBV7-9 and TRBJ2-1; 7 bases are shared with TRBD1. This TCR derives from a human donor with aplastic anemia. The CDR3 bases are TGTGCCAGCTACGACAGGGACGATGAGCAGTTCTTC. It is translated as CASYDRDDEQFF.